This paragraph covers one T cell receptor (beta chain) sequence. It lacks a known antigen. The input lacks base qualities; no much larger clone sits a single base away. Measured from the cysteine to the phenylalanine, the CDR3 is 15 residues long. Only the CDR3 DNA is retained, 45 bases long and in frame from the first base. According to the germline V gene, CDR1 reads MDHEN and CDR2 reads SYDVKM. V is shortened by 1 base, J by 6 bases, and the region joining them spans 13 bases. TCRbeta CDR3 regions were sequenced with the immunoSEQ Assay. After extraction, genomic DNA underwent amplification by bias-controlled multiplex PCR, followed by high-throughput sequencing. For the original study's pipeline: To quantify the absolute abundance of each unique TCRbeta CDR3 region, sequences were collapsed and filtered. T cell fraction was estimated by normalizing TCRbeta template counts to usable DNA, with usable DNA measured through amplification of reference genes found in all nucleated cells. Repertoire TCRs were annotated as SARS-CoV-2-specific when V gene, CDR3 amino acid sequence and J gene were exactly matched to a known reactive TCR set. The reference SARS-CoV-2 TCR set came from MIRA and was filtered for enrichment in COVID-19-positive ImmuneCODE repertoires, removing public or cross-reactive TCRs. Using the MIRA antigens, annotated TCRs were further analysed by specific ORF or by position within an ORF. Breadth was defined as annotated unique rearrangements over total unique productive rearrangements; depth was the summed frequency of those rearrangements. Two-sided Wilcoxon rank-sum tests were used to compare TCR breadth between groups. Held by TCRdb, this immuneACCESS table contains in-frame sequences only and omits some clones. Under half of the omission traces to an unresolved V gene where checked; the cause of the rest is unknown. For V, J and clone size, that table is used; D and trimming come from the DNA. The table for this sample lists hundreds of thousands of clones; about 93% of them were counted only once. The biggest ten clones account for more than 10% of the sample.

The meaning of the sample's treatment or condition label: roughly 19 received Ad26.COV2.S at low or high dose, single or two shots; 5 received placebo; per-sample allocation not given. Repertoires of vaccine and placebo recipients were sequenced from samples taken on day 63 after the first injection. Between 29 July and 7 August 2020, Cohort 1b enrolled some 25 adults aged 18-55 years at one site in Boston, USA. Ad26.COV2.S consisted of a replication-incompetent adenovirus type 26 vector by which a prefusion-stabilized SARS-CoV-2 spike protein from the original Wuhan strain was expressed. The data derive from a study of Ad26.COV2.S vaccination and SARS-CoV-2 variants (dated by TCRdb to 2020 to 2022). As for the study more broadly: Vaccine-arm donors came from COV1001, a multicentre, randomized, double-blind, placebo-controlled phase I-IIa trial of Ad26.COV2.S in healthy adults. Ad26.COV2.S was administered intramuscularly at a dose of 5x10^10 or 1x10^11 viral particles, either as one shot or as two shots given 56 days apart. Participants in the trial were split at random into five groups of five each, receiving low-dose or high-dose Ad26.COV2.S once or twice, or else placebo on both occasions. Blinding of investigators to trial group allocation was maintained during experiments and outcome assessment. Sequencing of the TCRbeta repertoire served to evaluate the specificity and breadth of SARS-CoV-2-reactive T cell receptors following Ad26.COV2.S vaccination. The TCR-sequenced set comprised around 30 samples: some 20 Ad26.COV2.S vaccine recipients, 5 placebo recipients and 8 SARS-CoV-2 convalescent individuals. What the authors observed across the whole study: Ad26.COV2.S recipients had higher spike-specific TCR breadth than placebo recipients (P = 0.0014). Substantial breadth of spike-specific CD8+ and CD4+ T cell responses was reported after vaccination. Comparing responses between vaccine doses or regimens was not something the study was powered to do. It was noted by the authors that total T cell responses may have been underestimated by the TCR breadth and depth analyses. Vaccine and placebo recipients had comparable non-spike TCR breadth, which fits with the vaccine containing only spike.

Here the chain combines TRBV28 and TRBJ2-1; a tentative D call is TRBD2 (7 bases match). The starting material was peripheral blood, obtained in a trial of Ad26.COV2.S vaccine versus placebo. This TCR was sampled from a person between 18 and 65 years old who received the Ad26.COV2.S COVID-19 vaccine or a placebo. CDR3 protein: CASSLSGGGPNEQFF. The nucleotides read TGTGCCAGCAGTTTATCGGGGGGCGGTCCCAATGAGCAGTTCTTC.